Presented here are 26 T cell receptor beta chains from one specimen sequenced in a study of cytomegalovirus exposure and HLA in healthy donors. Primers: 60 Vbeta forward and 13 Jbeta reverse. TCRdb keeps only in-frame clones here, not all; method: immunoSEQ multiplex PCR. The table lists 200,000 or so clones, around 87% of them singletons. Sequencing was carried out using PBMCs. Receptors originate from a man aged 25-45 years in good health and CMV-seronegative.

The rearrangement uses TRBV9 and TRBJ2-3; D remains ambiguous. From germline, CDR1 is SGDLS and CDR2 YYNGEE. V shed 4 bases and J shed 3 bases, with 21 bases lying between them. This CDR3 has 17 amino acids. In nucleotides, the CDR3 is TGTGCCAGCAGCCCCCTCCCAAGACTGCAGAGAACAGATACGCAGTATTTT. Translated: CASSPLPRLQRTDTQYF.

As regards this clone: Other DNA variants within this sample encode the same CDR3. J is TRBJ1-1 and V is TRBV9; D is perhaps TRBD1 (6 bases). The CDR3 has 13 residues. Trimming removed 2 bases from V and 1 base from J, with 6 bases in between. Germline values: CDR1 SGDLS, CDR2 YYNGEE. In DNA, the CDR3 is TGTGCCAGCAGCGTGACAGGGAACACTGAAGCTTTCTTT. Residues: CASSVTGNTEAFF.

This rearrangement joins TRBV4-1 to TRBJ1-6; no definite D call. This CDR3 comprises 16 residues. Germline CDR1 reads MGHRA; CDR2 reads YSYEKL. Trimming cost V 5 bases and J 1 base, with 12 bases left between them. This chain's CDR3 is CASSEDMRSYNSPLHF. DNA for the CDR3: TGCGCCAGCAGCGAGGATATGAGATCCTATAATTCACCCCTCCACTTT.

In this sample, this clone turned up once. The rearrangement joins TRBV28 to TRBJ1-4, with TRBD1 as a possible D gene (5 bases). The CDR3 has 13 amino acids. V lost 6 bases, J lost 5 bases, and 10 bases lay in between. CDR1 and CDR2 from the germline V gene are MDHEN and SYDVKM. The CDR3 region is CASSRGGNEKLFF. The DNA for the CDR3 is TGTGCCAGCAGCCGGGGGGGGAATGAAAAACTGTTTTTT.

V is TRBV14 and J is TRBJ2-5; 8 bases match TRBD2. CDR1 is SGHDN and CDR2 is FVKESK in the germline V gene. This CDR3 has 14 amino acids. The trim removed 0 bases at V and 3 bases at J, leaving 0 bases unmatched. This CDR3 reads CASSQDSGEETQYF. The CDR3 nucleotides read TGTGCCAGCAGCCAAGATAGCGGGGAAGAGACCCAGTACTTC.

The chain couples TRBV18 to TRBJ1-4, with 7 bases aligning to TRBD1. Per the germline V gene, CDR1 is KGHSH and CDR2 is LQKENI. This CDR3 comprises 15 residues. With V trimmed by 4 bases and J by 5 bases, 7 bases remained unmatched. The CDR3 DNA follows: TGTGCCAGCTCACAAGACAGGGTGGAAAATGAAAAACTGTTTTTT. Its translation: CASSQDRVENEKLFF.

The chain combines TRBV29-1 with TRBJ1-1, with no clear D. With 4 bases removed from V and 0 bases from J, the gap between germline ends came to 6 bases. This CDR3 comprises 12 residues. The germline gives CDR1 SQVTM, CDR2 ANQGSEA. The CDR3 region is CSVGSVNTEAFF. The CDR3 bases are TGCAGCGTTGGGTCGGTGAACACTGAAGCTTTCTTT.

This sequence joins TRBV5-6 and TRBJ1-3; D gene uncertain. The CDR3 runs to 16 residues. Germline V gene sequence: CDR1 SGHDT, CDR2 YYEEEE. V was pared by 2 bases and J by 2 bases, with 14 bases between. CDR3 nucleotide sequence: TGTGCCAGCAGCTTAACGGCGACTACTACTGGAAACACCATATATTTT. Its translation: CASSLTATTTGNTIYF.

The J gene is TRBJ2-3, the V gene TRBV7-2; TRBD2 might be the D (5 bases). The CDR3 consists of 17 residues. Germline V CDR1 and CDR2: SGHTA, FQGNSA. V was trimmed by 5 bases and J by 5 bases, leaving 23 bases between them. CDR3 in amino acids: CASSIAVGGPFGDTQYF. The CDR3 nucleotides are TGTGCCAGCAGCATCGCTGTAGGCGGGCCATTTGGAGATACGCAGTATTTT.

This clone has just one count. The CDR3 nucleotides read TGCGCCAGCAGTGATCTATGCAATCAGCCCCAGCATTTT. It is translated as CASSDLCNQPQHF. The V call is TRBV23-1, the J call TRBJ1-5; no firm D call. TRBV23-1 carries the ORF label, with uncertain function. V was trimmed by 5 bases and J by 2 bases, leaving 7 bases between them. The CDR3 sequence is 13 residues long.

The chain carries TRBV28 and TRBJ2-2; 8 bases are a match to TRBD2. Germline CDR1 is MDHEN and CDR2 is SYDVKM. Germline trimming cut 5 bases from V and 11 bases from J; bases unmatched to any gene: 16. The CDR3 consists of 16 residues. The DNA for the CDR3 is TGTGCCAGCAGTCCCTCGACTAGCGTTCAGACCAACGAGCTGTTTTTT. Amino acid sequence: CASSPSTSVQTNELFF.

V and J are TRBV29-1 and TRBJ2-1; TRBD2 aligns across 10 bases. The trim removed 4 bases at V and 7 bases at J, leaving 7 bases unmatched. CDR3 length: 14 amino acids. Germline V gene lookup returns CDR1 SQVTM and CDR2 ANQGSEA. As DNA, the CDR3 is TGCAGCGTTGTGCTAGCGGGGGCCTTTAATGAGCAGTTCTTC. Translated: CSVVLAGAFNEQFF.

The V call is TRBV7-9, the J call TRBJ2-7; D gene uncertain. V gave up 5 bases and J gave up 3 bases, with 11 bases separating them. CDR1 and CDR2 (germline): SEHNR, FQNEAQ (reference sequence). The CDR3 length is 13 residues. CDR3 region: CASSDPGFYEQYF. CDR3 sequence (DNA): TGTGCCAGCAGCGACCCGGGTTTCTACGAGCAGTACTTC.

The chain couples TRBV28 to TRBJ1-4; possibly TRBD1 for D (6 bases). The V end was cut by 2 bases, the J end by 8 bases, with 12 bases between. The germline gives CDR1 MDHEN, CDR2 SYDVKM. The CDR3 loop spans 14 amino acids. The CDR3 coding sequence is TGTGCCAGCAGTTTAATAGGACAGCTAGAAAAACTGTTTTTT. Translation: CASSLIGQLEKLFF. The full variable domain, in which reference TRBV28 and TRBJ1-4 provide the parts outside the CDR3, is DVKVTQSSRYLVKRTGEKVFLECVQDMDHENMFWYRQDPGLGLRLIYFSYDVKMKEKGDIPEGYSVSREKKERFSLILESASTNQTSMYLCASSLIGQLEKLFFGSGTQLSVL.

This clone occurred once. This sequence joins TRBV7-9 and TRBJ2-7; D not resolved. Germline CDR1 reads SEHNR; CDR2 reads FQNEAQ (reference sequence). Trimming stripped 1 base from V and 2 bases from J, with 9 bases between. CDR3 length: 14 residues. The CDR3 DNA is TGTGCCAGCAGCTTAGTGAGTTCAACCTACGAGCAGTACTTC. Protein product: CASSLVSSTYEQYF.

The chain couples TRBV5-1 to TRBJ1-2; perhaps TRBD1 as D (5 bases). V gave up 0 bases and J gave up 0 bases, with 9 bases separating them. Germline V lookup: CDR1 SGHRS, CDR2 YFSETQ. This CDR3 spans 15 amino acids. The CDR3 sequence: CASSLGQGSNYGYTF. The CDR3 DNA reads as TGCGCCAGCAGCTTGGGGCAGGGATCTAACTATGGCTACACCTTC.

A few counts support this clone. The CDR3 DNA reads as TGTGCCAGCAGTTTTACAGCCGGGGGACCCGTCGTAACCCAGCATTTT. Its protein is CASSFTAGGPVVTQHF. The genes are TRBV27 and TRBJ1-5; D is perhaps TRBD1 (5 bases). The CDR3 covers 16 residues. Germline CDR1 is MNHEY and CDR2 is SMNVEV (reference sequence). V was pared by 3 bases and J by 11 bases, with 23 bases between.

CDR3 sequence: CASSTLAGVWDGELFF. Written as DNA, the CDR3 is TGTGCCAGCAGCACACTAGCGGGAGTTTGGGACGGGGAGCTGTTTTTT. This rearrangement joins TRBV7-2 to TRBJ2-2, with TRBD2 matching 11 bases. The V gene's germline CDR1 is SGHTA and CDR2 FQGNSA. The CDR3 runs to 16 residues. The J segment lost 7 bases and the V segment lost 5 bases, leaving 9 bases of the junction unmatched. Using reference TRBV7-2 and TRBJ2-2 for the parts outside the CDR3, the full variable domain is GAGVSQSPSNKVTEKGKDVELRCDPISGHTALYWYRQSLGQGLEFLIYFQGNSAPDKSGLPSDRFSAERTGGSVSTLTIQRTQQEDSAVYLCASSTLAGVWDGELFFGEGSRLTVL.

This chain joins TRBV5-1 and TRBJ2-3; 10 bases map to TRBD2. Germline trimming cut 0 bases from V and 5 bases from J; bases unmatched to any gene: 9. Per germline, CDR1 SGHRS and CDR2 YFSETQ. This CDR3 spans 17 amino acids. The DNA for the CDR3 is TGCGCCAGCAGCTTGGCCGTAGCGGGGGGCCGGGGAGATACGCAGTATTTT. This translates into CASSLAVAGGRGDTQYF.

Remarks on this clone: Sequence at one end of the junction differs from germline and may be a read error. The V gene is TRBV6-1, the J gene TRBJ1-2; 7 bases are a match to TRBD1. The length of the CDR3 is 13 residues. CDR1 is MNHNS and CDR2 is SASEGT in the germline V gene. For the CDR3, the DNA is TGTGCCAGCAGTGATGGATTTGTAAGACAGGGTGCCTTC. As protein: CASSDGFVRQGAF.

This chain links TRBV9 with TRBJ1-4, with TRBD1 matching 10 bases. There are 16 residues in the CDR3. CDR1 is SGDLS, CDR2 YYNGEE, per germline. The V gene end was trimmed by 4 bases and the J gene end by 3 bases; junction bases not matched to a gene: 6. The CDR3 protein is CASSLDRGPPNEKLFF. The CDR3 bases are TGTGCCAGCAGCCTCGACAGGGGGCCGCCTAATGAAAAACTGTTTTTT.

In DNA, the CDR3 is TGTGCCAGCAGCCGTGAGACAGGGTTCAACGAGCAGTACTTC. Amino acid sequence: CASSRETGFNEQYF. The chain couples TRBV5-5 to TRBJ2-7; TRBD1 aligns across 7 bases. The CDR3 contains 14 residues. The V gene's germline CDR1 is SGHKS and CDR2 YYEKEE (reference sequence). The V segment lost 4 bases and the J segment 5 bases; nucleotides outside the gene matches: 9.

As concerns this clone: The junction does not match germline at one end; this may be a read error. The rearrangement joins TRBV28 to TRBJ2-7; possible D gene TRBD2, 8 bases. Germline CDR1 and CDR2: MDHEN and SYDVKM. The CDR3 has 13 residues. As DNA, the CDR3 is TGTGCCAGCAGTTTAAGGGGGCTAGCGGGTTGCTCGTTC. It specifies CASSLRGLAGCSF.

The rearrangement joins TRBV4-2 to TRBJ2-6, with TRBD1 matching over 9 bases. Germline CDR1 and CDR2: LGHNA and YNFKEQ. There are 18 residues in the CDR3. Trimming at V came to 2 bases and at J to 1 base, leaving 6 bases not matched to a gene. Here the CDR3 DNA reads TGTGCCAGCAGCCAACAGACAGGGGGGTTTTCTGGGGCCAACGTCCTGACTTTC. Its protein is CASSQQTGGFSGANVLTF.

The chain links TRBV5-1 to TRBJ2-1, with 8 bases identical to TRBD2. Germline CDR1 and CDR2: SGHRS and YFSETQ. CDR3 size: 17 residues. Trimming took 0 bases from V and 8 from J; bases not matched to a gene: 13. The CDR3 loop reads CASSLVPPGLGIDEQFF. As DNA, the CDR3 is TGCGCCAGCAGCTTGGTACCACCGGGACTAGGGATAGATGAGCAGTTCTTC.

This chain links TRBV9 with TRBJ2-7; 7 bases map to TRBD2. The germline V gene encodes CDR1 SGDLS and CDR2 YYNGEE. The CDR3 totals 14 residues. V lost 3 bases to trimming and J lost 2 bases; unmatched junction nucleotides: 5. The CDR3 DNA sequence: TGTGCCAGCAGCGCTACTAGCGCCGCCTACGAGCAGTACTTC. Translation: CASSATSAAYEQYF.